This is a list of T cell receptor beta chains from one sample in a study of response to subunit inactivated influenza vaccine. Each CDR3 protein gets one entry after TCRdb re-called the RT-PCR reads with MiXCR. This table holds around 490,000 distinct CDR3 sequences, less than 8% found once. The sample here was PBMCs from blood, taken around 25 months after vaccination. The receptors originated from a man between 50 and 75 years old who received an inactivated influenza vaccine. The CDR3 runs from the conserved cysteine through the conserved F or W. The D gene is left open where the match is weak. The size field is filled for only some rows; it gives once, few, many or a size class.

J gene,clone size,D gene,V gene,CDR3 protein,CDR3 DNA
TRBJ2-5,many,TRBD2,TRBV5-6,CASSYGTSGGVQYF,TGTGCCAGCAGCTACGGGACTAGCGGGGGCGTTCAGTACTTC
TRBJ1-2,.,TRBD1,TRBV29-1,CSGRQGMRGGYTF,TGCAGCGGTCGACAGGGGATGAGAGGAGGCTACACCTTC
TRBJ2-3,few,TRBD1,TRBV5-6,CASSQDREIITDTQYF,TGTGCCAGCAGCCAAGACAGGGAAATAATCACAGATACGCAGTATTTT
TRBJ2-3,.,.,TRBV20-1,CSANGASGGDTQYF,TGCAGTGCTAATGGGGCGTCCGGAGGGGATACGCAGTATTTT
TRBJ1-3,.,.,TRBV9,CASSATSGTGNTIYF,TGTGCCAGCAGCGCGACGTCAGGGACTGGAAACACCATATATTTT
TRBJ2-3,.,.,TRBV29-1,CSVVSSDTQYF,TGCAGCGTTGTTTCTTCAGATACGCAGTATTTT
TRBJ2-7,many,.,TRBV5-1,CASSRLRGAYEQYF,TGCGCCAGCAGCCGTCTTAGGGGGGCTTACGAGCAGTACTTC
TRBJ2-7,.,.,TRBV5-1,CASSLEGSTYEQYF,TGCGCCAGCAGCTTAGAGGGCTCCACCTACGAGCAGTACTTC
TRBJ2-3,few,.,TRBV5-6,CASSYGGRPLTDTQYF,TGTGCCAGCAGCTACGGTGGCAGACCACTCACAGATACGCAGTATTTT
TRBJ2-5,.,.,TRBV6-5,CASSLSHRQETQYF,TGTGCCAGCAGTTTGTCGCACAGACAAGAGACCCAGTACTTC
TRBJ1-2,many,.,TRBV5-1,CASSLDNSNYGYTF,TGCGCCAGCAGCTTGGACAACTCTAACTATGGCTACACCTTC
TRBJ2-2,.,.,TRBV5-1,CASSLESTGELFF,TGCGCCAGCAGCTTGGAGAGCACCGGGGAGCTGTTTTTT
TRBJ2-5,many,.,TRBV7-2,CASSIYRGETQYF,TGTGCCAGCAGCATCTACAGAGGAGAGACCCAGTACTTC
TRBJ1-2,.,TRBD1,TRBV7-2,CASSSGQGWGGYTF,TGTGCCAGCAGCTCGGGACAGGGGTGGGGTGGCTACACCTTC
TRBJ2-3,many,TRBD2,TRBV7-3,CASGGRTDTQYF,TGTGCCAGCGGCGGGAGGACAGATACGCAGTATTTT
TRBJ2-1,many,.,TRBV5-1,CASSSEVIHEQFF,TGCGCCAGCAGCTCGGAAGTGATCCATGAGCAGTTCTTC
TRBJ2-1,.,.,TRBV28,CASSSPSARGRSNEQFF,TGTGCCAGCAGTTCCCCTAGCGCTAGAGGGAGGAGCAATGAGCAGTTCTTC
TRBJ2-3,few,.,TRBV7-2,CASSLIVTDTQYF,TGTGCCAGCAGCTTAATTGTAACAGATACGCAGTATTTT
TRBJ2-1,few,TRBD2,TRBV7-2,CATAGREGGGEQFF,TGTGCCACCGCGGGGCGGGAGGGAGGTGGGGAGCAGTTCTTC
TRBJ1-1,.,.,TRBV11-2,CASSLTRVLTRAFF,TGTGCCAGCAGCTTAACCCGGGTGTTGACGCGAGCTTTCTTT